Following are 6 T cell receptor beta chains from one sample sequenced in a study of blood T cell repertoires in COVID-19. Clones were sequenced by immunoSEQ multiplex PCR, and TCRdb holds only the in-frame ones, with some missing. The profile shows about 120,000 clones, about 80% of them singletons. The specimen sequenced was peripheral blood. The receptor source for this set is a woman of 80 years or more with acute or convalescent COVID-19.

The rearrangement joins TRBV19 to TRBJ1-4, with D perhaps TRBD1 (6 bases). The CDR3 consists of 14 residues. V was clipped by 4 bases and J by 7 bases, with 13 bases between them. Germline lookup yields CDR1 LNHDA and CDR2 SQIVND (reference sequence). CDR3 nucleotides: TGTGCCAGTAGTAGAAACAGGGTGGCTGAAAAACTGTTTTTT. It encodes CASSRNRVAEKLFF.

The chain couples TRBV7-3 to TRBJ2-2, with 7 bases aligning to TRBD2. The junction had 9 bases not matched to a gene; V was cut back by 4 bases and J by 7 bases. This CDR3 has 15 residues. Germline lookup yields CDR1 SGHTA and CDR2 FQGTGA. The CDR3 coding sequence is TGTGCCAGCAGCTATTCCAGCGGGGTTTTCGGGGAGCTGTTTTTT. It is translated as CASSYSSGVFGELFF.

The rearrangement links TRBV19 to TRBJ1-2; 7 bases match TRBD1. The CDR3 is 16 residues long. J was trimmed by 6 bases and V by 4 bases; bases with no gene match: 14. Germline loops: CDR1 LNHDA, CDR2 SQIVND (reference sequence). The CDR3 here is CASSKGRGLSSDGYTF. The CDR3 nucleotides read TGTGCCAGTAGTAAAGGCAGGGGGTTGTCTTCGGATGGCTACACCTTC.

V and J are TRBV5-1 and TRBJ2-7, with 11 bases that match TRBD1. The junction had 8 bases not matched to a gene; V was cut back by 0 bases and J by 3 bases. CDR3 length: 17 residues. Germline V lookup: CDR1 SGHRS, CDR2 YFSETQ. CDR3 sequence reads: CASSLAPPGTGGYEQYF. The DNA for the CDR3 is TGCGCCAGCAGCTTGGCTCCACCCGGGACAGGGGGCTACGAGCAGTACTTC.

V is TRBV14 and J is TRBJ1-2; unclear D gene. CDR3 length: 13 residues. CDR1 and CDR2 (germline): SGHDN, FVKESK. The ends were cut back, 2 bases at V and 8 bases at J, with 12 bases in the middle. The CDR3 is CASSQQAPKGYTF. For the CDR3, the DNA is TGTGCCAGCAGCCAACAGGCCCCCAAGGGCTACACCTTC.

This clone appeared once. The V gene is TRBV4-1, the J gene TRBJ2-7; TRBD2 matches at 8 bases. The CDR3 spans 16 residues. The germline gives CDR1 MGHRA, CDR2 YSYEKL. Trimming cost V 1 base and J 4 bases; bases outside gene matches: 9. CDR3 sequence: CASSQGSGRGGYEQYF. The DNA of the CDR3 is TGCGCCAGCAGCCAAGGATCGGGTCGGGGGGGGTACGAGCAGTACTTC.